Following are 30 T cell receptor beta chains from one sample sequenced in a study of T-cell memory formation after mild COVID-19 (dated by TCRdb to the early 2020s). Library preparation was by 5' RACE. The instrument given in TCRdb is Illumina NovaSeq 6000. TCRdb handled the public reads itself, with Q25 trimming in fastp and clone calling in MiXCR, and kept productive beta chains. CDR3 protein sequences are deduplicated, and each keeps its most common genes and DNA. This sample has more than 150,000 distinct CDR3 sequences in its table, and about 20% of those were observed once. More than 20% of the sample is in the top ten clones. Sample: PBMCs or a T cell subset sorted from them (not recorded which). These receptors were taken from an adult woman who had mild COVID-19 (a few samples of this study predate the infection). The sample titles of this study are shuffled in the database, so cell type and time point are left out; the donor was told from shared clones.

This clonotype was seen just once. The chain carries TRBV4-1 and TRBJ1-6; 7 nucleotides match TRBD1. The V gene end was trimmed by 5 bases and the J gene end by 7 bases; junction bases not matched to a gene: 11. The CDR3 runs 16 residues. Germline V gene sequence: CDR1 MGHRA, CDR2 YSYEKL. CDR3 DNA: TGCGCCAGCAGCAAGCTGCGACAGGGAGGCAATTCACCCCTCCACTTT. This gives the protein CASSKLRQGGNSPLHF.

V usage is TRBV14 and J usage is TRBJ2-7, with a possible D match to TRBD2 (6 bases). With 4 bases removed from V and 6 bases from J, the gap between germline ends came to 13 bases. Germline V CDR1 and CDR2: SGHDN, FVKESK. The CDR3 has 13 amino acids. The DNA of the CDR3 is TGTGCCAGCAGCCTCGGCGGCGGGACCGAGCAGTACTTC. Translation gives CASSLGGGTEQYF.

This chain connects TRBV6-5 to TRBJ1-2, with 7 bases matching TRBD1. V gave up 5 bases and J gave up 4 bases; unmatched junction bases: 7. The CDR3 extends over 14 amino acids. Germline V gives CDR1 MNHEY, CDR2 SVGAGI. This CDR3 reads CASSEAGGGYGYTF. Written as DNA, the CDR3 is TGTGCCAGCAGTGAGGCAGGGGGAGGCTATGGCTACACCTTC.

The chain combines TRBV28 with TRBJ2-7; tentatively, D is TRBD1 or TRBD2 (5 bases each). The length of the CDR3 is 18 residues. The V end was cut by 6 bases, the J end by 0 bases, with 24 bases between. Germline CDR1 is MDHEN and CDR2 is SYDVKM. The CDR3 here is CASSFISPLEGFSYEQYF. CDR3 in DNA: TGTGCCAGCAGCTTCATTAGCCCCTTAGAGGGGTTCTCCTACGAGCAGTACTTC.

The CDR3 here is CASSSHPAAGLYNEQFF. In nucleotides, the CDR3 is TGCGCCAGCAGCTCTCACCCTGCAGCGGGTCTATACAATGAGCAGTTCTTC. V gene TRBV5-1 combines with J gene TRBJ2-1, with a possible D match to TRBD2 (6 bases). The CDR3 length is 17 residues. The ends were cut back, 3 bases at V and 4 bases at J, with 20 bases in the middle. The germline CDR1 and CDR2 sequences are SGHRS and YFSETQ.

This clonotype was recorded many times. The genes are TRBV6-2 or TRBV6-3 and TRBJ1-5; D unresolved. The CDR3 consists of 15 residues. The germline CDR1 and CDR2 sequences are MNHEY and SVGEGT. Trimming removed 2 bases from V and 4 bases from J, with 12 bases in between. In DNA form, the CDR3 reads TGTGCCAGCAGTTACGACTCTACCCCGAATCAGCCCCAGCATTTT. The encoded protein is CASSYDSTPNQPQHF.

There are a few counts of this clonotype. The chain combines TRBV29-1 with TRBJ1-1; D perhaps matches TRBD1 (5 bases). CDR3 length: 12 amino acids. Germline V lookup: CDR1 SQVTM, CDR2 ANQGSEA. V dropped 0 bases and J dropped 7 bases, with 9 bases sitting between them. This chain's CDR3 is CSVEDQGVEAFF. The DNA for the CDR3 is TGCAGCGTTGAAGATCAGGGAGTTGAAGCTTTCTTT. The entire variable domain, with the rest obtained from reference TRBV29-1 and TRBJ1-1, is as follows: SAVISQKPSRDICQRGTSLTIQCQVDSQVTMMFWYRQQPGQSLTLIATANQGSEATYESGFVIDKFPISRPNLTFSTLTVSNMSPEDSSIYLCSVEDQGVEAFFGQGTRLTVV.

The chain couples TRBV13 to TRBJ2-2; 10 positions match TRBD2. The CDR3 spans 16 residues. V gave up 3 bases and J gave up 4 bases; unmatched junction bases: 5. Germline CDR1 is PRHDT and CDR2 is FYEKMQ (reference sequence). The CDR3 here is CASSFGLAELTGELFF. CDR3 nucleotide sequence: TGTGCCAGCAGCTTCGGACTAGCGGAGCTCACCGGGGAGCTGTTTTTT.

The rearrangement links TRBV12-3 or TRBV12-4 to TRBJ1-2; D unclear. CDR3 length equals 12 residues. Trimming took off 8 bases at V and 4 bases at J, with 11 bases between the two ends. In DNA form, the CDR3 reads TGTGCCAGCTGGTGGTCCGTCTATGGCTACACCTTC. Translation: CASWWSVYGYTF.

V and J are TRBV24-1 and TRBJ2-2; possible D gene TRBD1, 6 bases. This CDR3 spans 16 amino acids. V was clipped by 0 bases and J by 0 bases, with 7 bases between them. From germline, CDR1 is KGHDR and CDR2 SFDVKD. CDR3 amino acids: CATSDLGQTNTGELFF. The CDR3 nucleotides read TGTGCCACCAGTGATTTGGGACAGACGAACACCGGGGAGCTGTTTTTT.

In DNA, the CDR3 is TGTGCCAGTAGTAGTGGCGTGGAGGTGGTCGAAAAACTGTTTTTT. Its translation is CASSSGVEVVEKLFF. This chain connects TRBV19 to TRBJ1-4; D ambiguous. CDR3 size: 15 residues. Germline V gene sequence: CDR1 LNHDA, CDR2 SQIVND (reference sequence). V was clipped by 4 bases and J by 8 bases, with 17 bases between them.

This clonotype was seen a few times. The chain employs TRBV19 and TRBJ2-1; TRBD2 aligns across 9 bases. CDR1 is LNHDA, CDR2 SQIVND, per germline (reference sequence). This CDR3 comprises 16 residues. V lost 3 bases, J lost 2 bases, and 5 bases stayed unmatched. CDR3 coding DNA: TGTGCCAGTAGTATTGATAGCGGGGGCCCCTACAATGAGCAGTTCTTC. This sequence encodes CASSIDSGGPYNEQFF.

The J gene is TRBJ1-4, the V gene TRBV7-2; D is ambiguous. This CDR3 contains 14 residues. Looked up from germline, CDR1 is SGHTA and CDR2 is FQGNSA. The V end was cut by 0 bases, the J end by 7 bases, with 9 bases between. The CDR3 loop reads CASSLAGGAEKLFF. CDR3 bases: TGTGCCAGCAGCTTAGCGGGAGGTGCTGAAAAACTGTTTTTT.

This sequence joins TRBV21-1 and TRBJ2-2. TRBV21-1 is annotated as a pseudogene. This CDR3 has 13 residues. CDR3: CASSSPGCGELFF. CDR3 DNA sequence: TGTGCCAGCAGCAGCCCAGGTTGCGGGGAGCTGTTTTTT.

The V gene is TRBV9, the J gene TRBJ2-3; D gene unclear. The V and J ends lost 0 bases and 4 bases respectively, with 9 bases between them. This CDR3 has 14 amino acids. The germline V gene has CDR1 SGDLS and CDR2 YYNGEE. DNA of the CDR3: TGTGCCAGCAGCGTAGGCACTTTCGCAGATACGCAGTATTTT. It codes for CASSVGTFADTQYF. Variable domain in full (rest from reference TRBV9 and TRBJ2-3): DSGVTQTPKHLITATGQRVTLRCSPRSGDLSVYWYQQSLDQGLQFLIQYYNGEERAKGNILERFSAQQFPDLHSELNLSSLELGDSALYFCASSVGTFADTQYFGPGTRLTVL.

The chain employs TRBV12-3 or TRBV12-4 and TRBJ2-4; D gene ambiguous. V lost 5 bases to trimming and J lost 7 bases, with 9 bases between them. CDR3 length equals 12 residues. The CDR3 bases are TGTGCCAGCAGTCCCGGAAGGAACATTCAGTACTTC. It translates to CASSPGRNIQYF.

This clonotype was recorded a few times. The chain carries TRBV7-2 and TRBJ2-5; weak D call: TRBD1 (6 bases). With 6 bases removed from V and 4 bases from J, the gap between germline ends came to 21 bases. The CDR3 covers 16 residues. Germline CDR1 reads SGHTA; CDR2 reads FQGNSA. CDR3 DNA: TGTGCCAGCAGGGGCTATACGGCAGGGGTCGGAGAGACCCAGTACTTC. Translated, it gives CASRGYTAGVGETQYF.

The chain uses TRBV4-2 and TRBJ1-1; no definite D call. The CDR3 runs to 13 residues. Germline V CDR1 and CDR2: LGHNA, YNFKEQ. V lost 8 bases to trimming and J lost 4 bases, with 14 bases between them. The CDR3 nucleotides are TGTGCCAGCCGTACGACGACACGCACTGAAGCTTTCTTT. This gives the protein CASRTTTRTEAFF.

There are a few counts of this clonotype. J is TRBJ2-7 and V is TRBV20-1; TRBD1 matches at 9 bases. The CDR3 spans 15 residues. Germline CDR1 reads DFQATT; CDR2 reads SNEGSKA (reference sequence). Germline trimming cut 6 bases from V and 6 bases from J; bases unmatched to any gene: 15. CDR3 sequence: CSASMLGTGSGEQYF. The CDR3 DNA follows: TGCAGTGCATCTATGCTAGGGACAGGGTCCGGCGAGCAGTACTTC.

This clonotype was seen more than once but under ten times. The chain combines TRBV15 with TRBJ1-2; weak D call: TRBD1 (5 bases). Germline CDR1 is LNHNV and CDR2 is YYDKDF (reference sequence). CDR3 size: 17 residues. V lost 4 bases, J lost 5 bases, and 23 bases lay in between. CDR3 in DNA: TGTGCCACCAGCAACTCAAATTGGGGGGGTACGGCATATGGCTACACCTTC. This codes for CATSNSNWGGTAYGYTF.

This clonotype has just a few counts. CDR3 amino acids: CAISESGGWSYEQYF. CDR3 DNA sequence: TGTGCCATCAGTGAGTCCGGGGGCTGGTCCTACGAGCAGTACTTC. This chain uses TRBV10-3 with TRBJ2-7, with D possibly being TRBD1 or TRBD2 (6 bases each). V lost 0 bases and J 1 base, leaving 10 bases between the germline ends. Germline V gives CDR1 ENHRY, CDR2 SYGVKD. This CDR3 has 15 amino acids.

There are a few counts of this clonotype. The CDR3 DNA is TGCGCCAGCAGCCAAGGGACAGGGACCCACGAGCAGTACTTC. It encodes CASSQGTGTHEQYF. V gene TRBV4-3 combines with J gene TRBJ2-7; 8 bases fit TRBD1. Germline loops: CDR1 LGHNA, CDR2 YSLEER. The length of the CDR3 is 14 residues. J was trimmed by 5 bases and V by 1 base; bases with no gene match: 4.

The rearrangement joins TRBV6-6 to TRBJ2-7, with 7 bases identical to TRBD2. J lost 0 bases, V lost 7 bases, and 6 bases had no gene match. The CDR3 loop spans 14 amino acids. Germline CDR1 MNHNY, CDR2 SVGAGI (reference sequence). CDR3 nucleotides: TGTGCCAGCAAATCGGGAGGAGGCTCCTACGAGCAGTACTTC. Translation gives CASKSGGGSYEQYF.

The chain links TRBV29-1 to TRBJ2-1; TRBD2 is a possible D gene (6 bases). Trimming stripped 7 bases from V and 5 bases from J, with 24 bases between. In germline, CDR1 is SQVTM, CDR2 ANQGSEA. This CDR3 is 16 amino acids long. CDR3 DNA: TGCAGCGCCTCAAAAATAGCGGAGCTGGGGAACAATGAGCAGTTCTTC. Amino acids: CSASKIAELGNNEQFF.

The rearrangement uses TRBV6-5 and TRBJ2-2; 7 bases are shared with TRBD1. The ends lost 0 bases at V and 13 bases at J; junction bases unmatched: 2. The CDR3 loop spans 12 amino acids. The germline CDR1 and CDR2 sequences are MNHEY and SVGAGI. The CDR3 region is CASSYSTGRLFF. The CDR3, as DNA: TGTGCCAGCAGTTACTCGACAGGGCGGCTGTTTTTT.

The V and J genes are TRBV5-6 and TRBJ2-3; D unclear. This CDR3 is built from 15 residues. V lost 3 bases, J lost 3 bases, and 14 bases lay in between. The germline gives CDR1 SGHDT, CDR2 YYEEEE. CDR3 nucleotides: TGTGCCAGCAGCTCTAGTTGGGCGAGGACAGATACGCAGTATTTT. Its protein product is CASSSSWARTDTQYF.

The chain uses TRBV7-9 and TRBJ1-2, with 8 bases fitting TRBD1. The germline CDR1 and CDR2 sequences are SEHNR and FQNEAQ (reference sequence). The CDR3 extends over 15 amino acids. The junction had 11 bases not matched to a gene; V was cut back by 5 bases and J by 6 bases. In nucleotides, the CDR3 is TGTGCCAGCAGCCACCCAGGGACAGGCCGGGATGGCTACACCTTC. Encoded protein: CASSHPGTGRDGYTF.

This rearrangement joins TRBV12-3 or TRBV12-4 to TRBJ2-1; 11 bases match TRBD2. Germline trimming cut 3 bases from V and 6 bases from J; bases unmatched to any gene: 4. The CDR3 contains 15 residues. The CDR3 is CASSFSSGGINEQFF. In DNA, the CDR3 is TGTGCCAGCAGTTTCTCTAGCGGGGGGATCAATGAGCAGTTCTTC.

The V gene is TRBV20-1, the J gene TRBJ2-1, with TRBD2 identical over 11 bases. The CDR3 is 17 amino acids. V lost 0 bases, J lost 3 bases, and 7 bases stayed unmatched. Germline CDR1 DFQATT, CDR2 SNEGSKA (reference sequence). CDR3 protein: CSARDLAGGLDYNEQFF. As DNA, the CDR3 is TGCAGTGCTAGAGATCTAGCGGGAGGACTTGACTACAATGAGCAGTTCTTC.

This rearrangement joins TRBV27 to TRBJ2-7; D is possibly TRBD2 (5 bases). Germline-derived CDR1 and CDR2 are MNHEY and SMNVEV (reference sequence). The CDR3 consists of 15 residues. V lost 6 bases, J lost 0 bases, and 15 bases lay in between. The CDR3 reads CASRGLPSSSYEQYF. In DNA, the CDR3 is TGTGCCAGCAGAGGCCTCCCTAGCAGCTCCTACGAGCAGTACTTC.